These 3 T cell receptor beta chains share one sample of origin, sequenced in a study of T cell responses to AZD1222 COVID-19 vaccine. Data came from immunoSEQ multiplex PCR; TCRdb stores just in-frame clones and leaves some out. The table lists fewer than 110,000 clones, around 93% of them singletons. The sample here was peripheral blood, taken 28 days after the second AZD1222 dose. Every receptor here comes from an adult who received the AZD1222 COVID-19 vaccine.

The V call is TRBV14, the J call TRBJ1-2, with D unresolved. The CDR3 is 12 residues long. Germline CDR1 reads SGHDN; CDR2 reads FVKESK. Trimming removed 1 base at V and 0 bases at J, with 0 bases between. CDR3 region: CASSQANYGYTF. DNA of the CDR3: TGTGCCAGCAGCCAAGCTAACTATGGCTACACCTTC.

V and J are TRBV25-1 and TRBJ2-1, with 9 bases fitting TRBD2. CDR1 is MGHDK and CDR2 is SYGVNS in the germline V gene. CDR3 size: 18 residues. V was clipped by 7 bases and J by 0 bases; unmatched bases: 13. The CDR3 DNA reads as TGTGCCAGCATGGGGGTAGCGGGGGCCCAGAGCTCCTACAATGAGCAGTTCTTC. Protein product: CASMGVAGAQSSYNEQFF. The full variable domain, in which reference TRBV25-1 and TRBJ2-1 provide the parts outside the CDR3, is EADIYQTPRYLVIGTGKKITLECSQTMGHDKMYWYQQDPGMELHLIHYSYGVNSTEKGDLSSESTVSRIRTEHFPLTLESARPSHTSQYLCASMGVAGAQSSYNEQFFGPGTRLTVL.

This chain links TRBV2 with TRBJ1-2; D gene unclear. V gave up 7 bases and J gave up 4 bases, with 19 bases separating them. This CDR3 is 15 amino acids long. CDR1 and CDR2 from the germline V gene are SNHLY and FYNNEI. CDR3 residues: CASILRPFARYGYTF. CDR3 DNA sequence: TGTGCCAGCATACTTCGGCCCTTCGCCCGCTATGGCTACACCTTC.